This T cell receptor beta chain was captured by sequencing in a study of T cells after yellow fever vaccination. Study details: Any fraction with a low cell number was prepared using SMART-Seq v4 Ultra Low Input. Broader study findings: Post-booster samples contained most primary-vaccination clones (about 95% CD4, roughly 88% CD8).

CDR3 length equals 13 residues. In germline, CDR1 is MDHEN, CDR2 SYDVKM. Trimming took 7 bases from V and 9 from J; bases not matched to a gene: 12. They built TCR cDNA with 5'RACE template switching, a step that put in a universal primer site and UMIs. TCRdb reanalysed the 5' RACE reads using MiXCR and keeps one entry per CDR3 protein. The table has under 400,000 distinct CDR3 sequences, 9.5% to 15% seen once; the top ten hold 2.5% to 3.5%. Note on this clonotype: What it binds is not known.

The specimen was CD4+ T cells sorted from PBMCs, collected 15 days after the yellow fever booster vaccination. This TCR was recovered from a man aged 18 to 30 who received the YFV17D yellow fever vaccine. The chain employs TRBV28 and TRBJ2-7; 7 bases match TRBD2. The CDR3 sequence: CASNGGGPAGQYV. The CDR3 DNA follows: TGTGCCAGCAACGGCGGGGGACCCGCGGGGCAGTACGTC.